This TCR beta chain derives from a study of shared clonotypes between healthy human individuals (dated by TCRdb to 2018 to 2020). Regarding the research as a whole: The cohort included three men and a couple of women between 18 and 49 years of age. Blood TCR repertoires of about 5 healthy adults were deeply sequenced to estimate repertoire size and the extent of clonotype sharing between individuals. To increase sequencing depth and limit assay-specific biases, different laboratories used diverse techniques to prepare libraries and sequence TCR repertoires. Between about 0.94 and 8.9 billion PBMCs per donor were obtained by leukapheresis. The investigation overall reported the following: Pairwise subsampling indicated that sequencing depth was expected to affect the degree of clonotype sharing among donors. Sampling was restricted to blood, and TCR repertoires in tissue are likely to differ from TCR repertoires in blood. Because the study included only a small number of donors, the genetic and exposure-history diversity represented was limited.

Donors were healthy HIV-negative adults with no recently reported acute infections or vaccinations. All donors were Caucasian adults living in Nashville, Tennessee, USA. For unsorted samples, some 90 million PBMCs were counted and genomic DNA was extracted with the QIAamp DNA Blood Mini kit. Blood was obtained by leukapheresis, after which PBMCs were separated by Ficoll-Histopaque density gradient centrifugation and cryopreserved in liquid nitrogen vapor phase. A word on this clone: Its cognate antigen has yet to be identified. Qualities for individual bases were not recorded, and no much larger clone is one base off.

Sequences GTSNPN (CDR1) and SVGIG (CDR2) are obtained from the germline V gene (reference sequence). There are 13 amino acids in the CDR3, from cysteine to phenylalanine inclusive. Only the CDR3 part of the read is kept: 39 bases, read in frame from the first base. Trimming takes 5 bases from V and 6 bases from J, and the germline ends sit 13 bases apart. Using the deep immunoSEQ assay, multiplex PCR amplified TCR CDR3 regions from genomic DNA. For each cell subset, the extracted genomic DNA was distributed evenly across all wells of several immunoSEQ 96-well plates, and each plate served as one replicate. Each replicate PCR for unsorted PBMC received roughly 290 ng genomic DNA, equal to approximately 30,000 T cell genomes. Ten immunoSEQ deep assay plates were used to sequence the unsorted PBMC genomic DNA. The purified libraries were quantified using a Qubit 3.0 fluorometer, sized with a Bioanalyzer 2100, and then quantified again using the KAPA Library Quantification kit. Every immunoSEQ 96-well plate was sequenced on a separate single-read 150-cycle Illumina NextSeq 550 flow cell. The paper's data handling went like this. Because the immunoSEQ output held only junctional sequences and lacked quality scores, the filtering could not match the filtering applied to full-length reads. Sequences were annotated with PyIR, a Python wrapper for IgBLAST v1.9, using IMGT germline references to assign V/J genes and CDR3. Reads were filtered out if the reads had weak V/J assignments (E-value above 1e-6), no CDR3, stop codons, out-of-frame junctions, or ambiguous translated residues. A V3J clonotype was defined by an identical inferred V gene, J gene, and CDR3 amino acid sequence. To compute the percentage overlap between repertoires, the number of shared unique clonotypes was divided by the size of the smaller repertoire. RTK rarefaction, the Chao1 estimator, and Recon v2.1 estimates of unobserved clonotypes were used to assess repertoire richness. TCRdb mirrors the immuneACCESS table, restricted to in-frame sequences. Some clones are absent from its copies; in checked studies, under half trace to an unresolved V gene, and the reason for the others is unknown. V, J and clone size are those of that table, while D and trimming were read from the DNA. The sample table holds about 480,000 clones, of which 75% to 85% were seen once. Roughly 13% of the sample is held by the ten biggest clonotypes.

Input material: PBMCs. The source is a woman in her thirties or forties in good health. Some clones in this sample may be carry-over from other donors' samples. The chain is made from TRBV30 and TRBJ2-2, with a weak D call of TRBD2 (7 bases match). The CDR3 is CAWGRGAPGELFF. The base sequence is TGTGCCTGGGGGAGGGGGGCCCCCGGGGAGCTGTTTTTT.